The clone carrying this TCR beta chain was observed at least ten times. Between the trimmed V and J ends, which lost 2 bases and 2 bases, there was a span of 16 bases. Germline-derived CDR1 and CDR2 are SNHLY and FYNNEI. This CDR3 comprises 16 residues. This entry belongs to a study of regulatory T cells in long-lasting Graves disease. Through Arm-PCR of CDR3 regions and iRepertoire HTBI primers, TCR beta libraries were built. TCRdb reprocessed the multiplex PCR reads via MiXCR and lists one record per CDR3 protein. The profile covers 400,000 to 500,000 distinct CDR3 sequences, with about a fifth appearing a single time and around 7% taken by the ten largest. Time point described: persistent/refractory GD, antithyroid drugs over 5 years with positive TRAb. Isolated PBMC RNA provided the starting material for the TCR library.

The chain uses TRBV2 and TRBJ2-7; possible D gene TRBD1, 6 bases. The receptor comes from a female donor with Graves disease. This specimen was peripheral blood mononuclear cells (PBMCs), taken when the disease was refractory, from a patient treated with antithyroid drugs. The CDR3: CASSESRKDRAYEQYF. CDR3 DNA: TGTGCCAGCAGTGAATCTCGGAAGGACAGAGCCTACGAGCAGTACTTC.